Below are 3 T cell receptor beta chains sequenced from a single sample in a study of cytomegalovirus exposure and HLA in healthy donors. The primer mix had 60 Vbeta and 13 Jbeta primers. Generated by immunoSEQ multiplex PCR, the TCRdb table keeps only in-frame clones and is missing some. The table lists 20,000 to 25,000 clones, around 77% of them singletons. Material for sequencing was PBMCs. These receptor sequences come from a man in his sixties in good health and CMV-seronegative.

The gene calls are TRBV5-4 and TRBJ2-7; D perhaps matches TRBD2 (6 bases). The CDR3 has 12 residues. Per germline, CDR1 SGHNT and CDR2 YYREEE (reference sequence). With 4 bases removed from V and 3 bases from J, the gap between germline ends came to 8 bases. The CDR3 protein is CASSHSGYEQYF. CDR3 in DNA: TGTGCCAGCAGCCATAGCGGCTACGAGCAGTACTTC.

V is TRBV6-1 and J is TRBJ2-7; 9 bases are a match to TRBD1. This CDR3 contains 15 residues. CDR1 is MNHNS and CDR2 is SASEGT in the germline V gene. V trimming: 1 base; J trimming: 0 bases; junction bases outside the gene matches: 1. The CDR3 nucleotides are TGTGCCAGCAGTGAAGAGACAGGGGGCTCCTACGAGCAGTACTTC. This sequence encodes CASSEETGGSYEQYF.

The rearrangement uses TRBV27 and TRBJ2-1; TRBD2 agrees at 8 bases. V was clipped by 6 bases and J by 10 bases; unmatched bases: 11. The germline V gene encodes CDR1 MNHEY and CDR2 SMNVEV (reference sequence). The CDR3 sequence is 14 residues long. The CDR3 DNA reads as TGTGCCAGCAGATTTAGGGGCGGGGGGCGAGAGCAGTTCTTC. Translation: CASRFRGGGREQFF.